One TCR beta chain is described in this entry. The recovered donors of Cohort 3 showed two negative PCRs, clearance, or symptom resolution. Original processing methods: The authors estimated nucleated cell counts from reference gene primer amplification. Data came from immunoSEQ multiplex PCR; TCRdb stores just in-frame clones and leaves some out. From that table come the V and J calls and clone size; the DNA was used to work out D and trimming. The data hold over 150,000 clones, with under 90% observed a single time. These data belong to a study of blood T cell repertoires in COVID-19. The CDR3 length is 15 residues. The germline gives CDR1 MNHEY, CDR2 SVGAGI. Between the trimmed V and J ends, which lost 4 bases and 0 bases, there was a span of 10 bases.

V and J are TRBV6-5 and TRBJ1-5; D is possibly TRBD1 (6 bases). The sample was PBMCs or T cells enriched from blood (not recorded which). This receptor was identified in a man aged 45 to 65 who had recovered from COVID-19. Written as DNA, the CDR3 is TGTGCCAGCAGTTTTTGGGACATTAGCAATCAGCCCCAGCATTTT. Its protein product is CASSFWDISNQPQHF.